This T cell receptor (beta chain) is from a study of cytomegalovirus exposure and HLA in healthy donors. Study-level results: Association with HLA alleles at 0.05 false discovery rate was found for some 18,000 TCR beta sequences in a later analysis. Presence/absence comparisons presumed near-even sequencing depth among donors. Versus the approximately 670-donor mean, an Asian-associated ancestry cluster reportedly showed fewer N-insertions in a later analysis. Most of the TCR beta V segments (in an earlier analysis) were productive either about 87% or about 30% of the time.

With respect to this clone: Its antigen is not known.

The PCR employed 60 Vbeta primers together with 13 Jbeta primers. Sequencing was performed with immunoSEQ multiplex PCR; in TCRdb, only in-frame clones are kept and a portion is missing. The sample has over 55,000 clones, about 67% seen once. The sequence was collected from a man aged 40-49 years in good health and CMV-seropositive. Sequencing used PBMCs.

The CDR3 bases are TGTGCCAGCAGGCCATCGACAGGGGGAAGGCAGCCCCAGCATTTT. Amino acid sequence: CASRPSTGGRQPQHF. The chain combines TRBV6-5 with TRBJ1-5, with 9 bases aligning to TRBD1. The germline V gene has CDR1 MNHEY and CDR2 SVGAGI. This CDR3 is 15 amino acids long. Germline trimming cut 6 bases from V and 7 bases from J; bases unmatched to any gene: 10.